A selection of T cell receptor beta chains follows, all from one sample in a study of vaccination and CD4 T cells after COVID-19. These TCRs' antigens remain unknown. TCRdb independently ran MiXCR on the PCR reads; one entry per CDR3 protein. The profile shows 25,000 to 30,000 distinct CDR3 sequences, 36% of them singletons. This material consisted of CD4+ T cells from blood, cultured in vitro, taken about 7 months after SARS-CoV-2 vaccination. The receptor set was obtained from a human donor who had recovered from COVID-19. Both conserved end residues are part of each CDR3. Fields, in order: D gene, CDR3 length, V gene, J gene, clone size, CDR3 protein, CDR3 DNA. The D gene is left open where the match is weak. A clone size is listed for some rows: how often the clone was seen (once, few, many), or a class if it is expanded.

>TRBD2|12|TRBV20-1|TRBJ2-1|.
CSAKPGLASRFF
TGCAGTGCCAAACCGGGACTAGCGTCCCGGTTCTTC
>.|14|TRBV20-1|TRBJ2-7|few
CSASVGWVALEQYF
TGCAGTGCTAGCGTGGGGTGGGTAGCGCTCGAGCAGTACTTC
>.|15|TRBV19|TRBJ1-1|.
CASSVSGVQNTEALF
TGTGCCAGTAGTGTCTCAGGGGTCCAGAACACTGAAGCTCTCTTT
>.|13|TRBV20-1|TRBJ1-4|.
CSAARGGDEKLFF
TGCAGTGCCGCAAGAGGGGGGGATGAAAAACTGTTTTTT
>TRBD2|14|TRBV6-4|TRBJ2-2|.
CATQREEHTGELFF
TGTGCCACCCAGCGGGAGGAACACACCGGGGAGCTGTTTTTT
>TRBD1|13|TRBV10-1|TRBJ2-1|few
CASSEGDRAEQFF
TGCGCCAGCAGTGAGGGGGACAGGGCCGAGCAGTTCTTC
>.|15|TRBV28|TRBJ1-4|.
CASSSPQGKNEKLFF
TGTGCCAGCAGTTCGCCTCAGGGGAAGAATGAAAAACTGTTTTTT
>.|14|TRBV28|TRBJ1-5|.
CASRVNRVRQPQHF
TGTGCCAGCAGGGTGAACAGGGTCAGGCAGCCCCAGCATTTT
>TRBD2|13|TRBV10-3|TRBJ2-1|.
CAIPSGNYNEQFF
TGTGCCATCCCCAGCGGGAACTACAATGAGCAGTTCTTC
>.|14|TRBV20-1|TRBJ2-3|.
CSVRMGKSTDTQYF
TGCAGTGTCCGAATGGGTAAGAGCACAGATACGCAGTATTTT
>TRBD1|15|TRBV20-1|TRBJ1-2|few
CSAREPGTGISGYTF
TGCAGTGCTAGAGAACCCGGGACAGGGATCTCTGGCTACACCTTC
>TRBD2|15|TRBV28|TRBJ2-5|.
CASSFKRERKETQYF
TGTGCCAGCAGTTTCAAGCGGGAAAGGAAAGAGACCCAGTACTTC
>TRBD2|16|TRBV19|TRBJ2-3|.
CASSNRAGGFTDTQYF
TGTGCCAGTAGTAACCGAGCGGGAGGATTTACAGATACGCAGTATTTT
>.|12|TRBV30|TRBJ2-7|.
CAWSPLPYEQYF
TGTGCCTGGAGCCCCCTCCCCTACGAGCAGTACTTC
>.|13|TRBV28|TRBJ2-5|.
CASSIDRQETQYF
TGTGCCAGCAGCATCGACCGACAAGAGACCCAGTACTTC
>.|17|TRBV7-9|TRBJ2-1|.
CASSLAYFVSSYNEQFF
TGTGCCAGCAGCTTAGCGTATTTTGTTAGCTCCTACAATGAGCAGTTCTTC
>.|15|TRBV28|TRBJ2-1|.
CASSFPRAVHNEQFF
TGTGCCAGCAGTTTCCCCAGGGCGGTCCACAATGAGCAGTTCTTC
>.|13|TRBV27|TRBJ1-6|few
CASSFQGGSPLHF
TGTGCCAGCAGTTTTCAGGGTGGCTCACCCCTCCACTTT
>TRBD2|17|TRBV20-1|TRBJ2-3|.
CSARGLAGRESTDTQYF
TGCAGTGCTAGAGGGCTAGCGGGGAGAGAAAGCACAGATACGCAGTATTTT
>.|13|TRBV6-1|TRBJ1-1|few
CASSRNEAGEAFF
TGTGCCAGCAGCCGGAATGAAGCGGGTGAAGCTTTCTTT
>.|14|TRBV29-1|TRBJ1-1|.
CSVESAGLLTEAFF
TGCAGCGTTGAATCGGCAGGTCTTCTCACTGAAGCTTTCTTT
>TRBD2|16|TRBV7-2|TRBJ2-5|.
CASSFNLAGASGTQYF
TGTGCCAGCAGCTTTAATCTAGCGGGAGCAAGCGGGACCCAGTACTTC
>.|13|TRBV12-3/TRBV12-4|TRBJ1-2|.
CASSPRDSYGYTF
TGTGCCAGCAGTCCCCGGGACTCCTATGGCTACACCTTC
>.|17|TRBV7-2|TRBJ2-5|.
CASSLVSTGTSQETQYF
TGTGCCAGCAGCTTAGTCTCAACGGGAACCTCGCAAGAGACCCAGTACTTC
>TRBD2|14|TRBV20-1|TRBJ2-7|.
CSARRSGGAYEQYF
TGCAGTGCTAGACGTTCGGGAGGGGCCTACGAGCAGTACTTC
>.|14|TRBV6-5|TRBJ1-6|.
CASSYSSSRSPLHF
TGTGCCAGCAGTTACTCGAGTTCGCGGTCACCCCTCCACTTT
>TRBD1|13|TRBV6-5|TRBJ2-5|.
CASSSRDRGTQYF
TGTGCCAGCAGTTCCCGGGACAGAGGGACCCAGTACTTC
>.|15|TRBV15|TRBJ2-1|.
CATSRVQAPSNEQFF
TGTGCCACCAGCAGAGTACAAGCCCCCAGCAATGAGCAGTTCTTC
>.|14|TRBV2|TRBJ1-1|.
CASNSQGVNTEAFF
TGTGCCAGCAACTCCCAGGGAGTGAACACTGAAGCTTTCTTT
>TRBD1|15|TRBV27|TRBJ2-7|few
CASSSAAGGSYEQYF
TGTGCCAGCAGCTCTGCGGCAGGGGGATCCTACGAGCAGTACTTC
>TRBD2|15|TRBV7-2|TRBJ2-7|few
CASSLAAGGAYEQYF
TGTGCCAGCAGCTTAGCGGCGGGGGGCGCCTACGAGCAGTACTTC
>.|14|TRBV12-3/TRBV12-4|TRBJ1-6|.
CASSQDTDNSPLHF
TGTGCCAGCAGCCAGGACACGGATAATTCACCCCTCCACTTT
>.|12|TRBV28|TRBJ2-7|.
CASSFLYGEQYF
TGTGCCAGCAGTTTCCTTTACGGCGAGCAGTACTTC
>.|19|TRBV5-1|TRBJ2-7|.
CASSLVGPLGSDFSYEQYF
TGCGCCAGCAGCTTGGTAGGGCCCTTGGGCAGCGACTTCTCCTACGAGCAGTACTTC
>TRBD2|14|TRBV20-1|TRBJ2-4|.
CSARSGKGKNIQYF
TGCAGTGCTCGTAGCGGGAAAGGCAAAAACATTCAGTACTTC
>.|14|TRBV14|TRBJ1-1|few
CASSPYRDGAEAFF
TGTGCCAGCAGCCCCTACAGGGACGGCGCTGAAGCTTTCTTT
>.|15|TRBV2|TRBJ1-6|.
CASSEIQGIDSPLHF
TGTGCCAGCAGTGAGATCCAGGGAATCGATTCACCCCTCCACTTT
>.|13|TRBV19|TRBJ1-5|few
CASGAVSNQPQHF
TGTGCCAGTGGGGCCGTTAGCAATCAGCCCCAGCATTTT
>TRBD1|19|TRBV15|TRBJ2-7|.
CATSRDRQGAASGAYEQYF
TGTGCCACCAGCAGAGATCGTCAGGGGGCGGCCTCAGGGGCCTACGAGCAGTACTTC
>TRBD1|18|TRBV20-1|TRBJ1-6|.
CSASRGIYLSSYNSPLHF
TGCAGTGCTAGCAGGGGGATTTACCTTAGCTCCTATAATTCACCCCTCCACTTT
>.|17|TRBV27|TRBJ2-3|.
CASSRQSTGPPTDTQYF
TGTGCCAGCAGTCGGCAATCGACAGGCCCGCCCACAGATACGCAGTATTTT
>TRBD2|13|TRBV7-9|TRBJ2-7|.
CASSSSGRIQLYF
TGTGCCAGCAGCTCTAGCGGGAGGATTCAGCTGTACTTC
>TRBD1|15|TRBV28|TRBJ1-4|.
CASSRPGQGDEKLFF
TGTGCCAGCAGTCGACCGGGACAGGGGGATGAAAAACTGTTTTTT
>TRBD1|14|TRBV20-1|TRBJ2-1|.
CSARSDRGYNEQFF
TGCAGTGCTAGATCGGACAGGGGGTACAATGAGCAGTTCTTC
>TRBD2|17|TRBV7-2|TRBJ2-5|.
CASSQGGLAGDAETQYF
TGCGCCAGCAGCCAAGGGGGACTAGCGGGAGACGCCGAGACCCAGTACTTC
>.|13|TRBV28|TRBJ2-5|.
CASRKQYQETQYF
TGTGCCAGCAGGAAACAGTACCAAGAGACCCAGTACTTC
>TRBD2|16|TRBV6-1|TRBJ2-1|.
CASNRRREPSYNEQFF
TGTGCCAGCAATAGGAGGCGGGAGCCATCCTACAATGAGCAGTTCTTC
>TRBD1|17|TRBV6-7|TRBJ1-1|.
CASSYGGTGERDTEAFF
TGTGCCAGCAGTTATGGTGGGACAGGGGAGCGGGACACTGAAGCTTTCTTT
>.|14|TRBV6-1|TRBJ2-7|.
CASSHLGISYEQYF
TGTGCCAGCAGTCATCTAGGTATCTCCTACGAGCAGTACTTC
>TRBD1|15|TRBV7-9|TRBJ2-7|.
CASSPWDRESYEQYF
TGTGCCAGCAGCCCATGGGACAGAGAGTCCTACGAGCAGTACTTC
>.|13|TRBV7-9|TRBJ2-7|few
CASSSTSFYEQYF
TGTGCCAGCAGCTCGACTAGTTTCTACGAGCAGTACTTC
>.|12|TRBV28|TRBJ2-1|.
CASSLSGDEQFF
TGTGCCAGCAGTTTATCGGGAGATGAGCAGTTCTTC
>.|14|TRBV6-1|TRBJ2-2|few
CASSTYDGTGELFF
TGTGCCAGCAGTACATACGACGGCACCGGGGAGCTGTTTTTT
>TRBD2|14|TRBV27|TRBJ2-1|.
CASGRPGLDNGQFF
TGTGCCAGCGGACGCCCCGGACTAGACAATGGGCAGTTCTTC